These T cell receptor beta chains were read from a single sample in a study of T cells expressing NK-cell markers. TCRdb reprocessed the 5' RACE reads and keeps a single row for each CDR3 protein, giving no DNA. Its table lists about 460,000 distinct CDR3 sequences. The specimen was blood T cells: a sorted CD56 or NKG2C T cell subset, CD4+ or CD8+ T cells, or bulk PBMC T cells (not recorded which). These receptors were taken from a woman in her forties or fifties in good health. The CDR3 runs from the conserved cysteine through the conserved F or W.

J gene: TRBJ1-2; V gene: TRBV9; CDR3 protein: CASSDPGAGYGYTF
J gene: TRBJ1-2; V gene: TRBV12-3/TRBV12-4; CDR3 protein: CASSSPPRLLRGYGYTF
J gene: TRBJ1-2; V gene: TRBV9; CDR3 protein: CASSANTGTGDYGYTF
J gene: TRBJ2-3; V gene: TRBV20-1; CDR3 protein: CSASPPLTGADTQYF
J gene: TRBJ2-1; V gene: TRBV9; CDR3 protein: CASSVAQLAGGGEQFF
J gene: TRBJ2-1; V gene: TRBV6-5; CDR3 protein: CASSYSGGANEQFF
J gene: TRBJ2-3; V gene: TRBV12-5; CDR3 protein: CASGWEASTDTQYF
J gene: TRBJ2-6; V gene: TRBV2; CDR3 protein: CASSEGRRAGANVLTF
J gene: TRBJ2-2; V gene: TRBV24-1; CDR3 protein: CATSDLAGPNTGELFF
J gene: TRBJ2-1; V gene: TRBV20-1; CDR3 protein: CSANSGGEESYNEQFF
J gene: TRBJ2-1; V gene: TRBV11-2; CDR3 protein: CASSGVRGNHEQFF
J gene: TRBJ1-5; V gene: TRBV29-1; CDR3 protein: CSVSSDRNQPQHF
J gene: TRBJ2-3; V gene: TRBV5-1; CDR3 protein: CASTRSRTSGRPGTDTQYF
J gene: TRBJ2-3; V gene: TRBV5-1; CDR3 protein: CASSLAVGNRDTQYF
J gene: TRBJ1-3; V gene: TRBV6-1; CDR3 protein: CASRGTSGNTIYF
J gene: TRBJ2-1; V gene: TRBV11-2; CDR3 protein: CASSLSSGRNEQFF
J gene: TRBJ2-1; V gene: TRBV11-2; CDR3 protein: CASSLVPSTSYNEQFF
J gene: TRBJ2-2; V gene: TRBV5-1; CDR3 protein: CASSFTRLADRTGELFF
J gene: TRBJ2-2; V gene: TRBV24-1; CDR3 protein: CATSDQLAGTNTGELFF
J gene: TRBJ1-2; V gene: TRBV19; CDR3 protein: CASKTTGTASYGYTF
J gene: TRBJ2-1; V gene: TRBV29-1; CDR3 protein: CSAPLGGSSSYNEQFF
J gene: TRBJ2-1; V gene: TRBV30; CDR3 protein: CAGVRSTQQFF
J gene: TRBJ2-1; V gene: TRBV18; CDR3 protein: CASSPSTSYNEQFF
J gene: TRBJ2-3; V gene: TRBV12-3/TRBV12-4; CDR3 protein: CASSFGVRTDTQYF